The 6 T cell receptor beta chains reported below all come from one sample, sequenced in a study of cytomegalovirus exposure and HLA in healthy donors. Assay used: immunoSEQ multiplex PCR; TCRdb lists only in-frame clones, some missing. Of hundreds of thousands of clones detected, 70% to 90% appear once; the ten largest clones hold roughly 0.8%. Sequenced: PBMCs. These receptors were collected from a woman aged 18-29 years in good health and CMV-seronegative.

The V gene is TRBV14, the J gene TRBJ2-3; 8 nucleotides line up with TRBD1. The CDR3 has 17 amino acids. CDR1 SGHDN and CDR2 FVKESK come from the germline V gene. Unmatched junction bases numbered 15, after V lost 4 bases and J lost 6 bases. CDR3 nucleotide sequence: TGTGCCAGCAGCCCCTTTCCCCGGCAGGGGGCGGGGGATACGCAGTATTTT. It yields the protein CASSPFPRQGAGDTQYF. The full variable domain, completed using reference TRBV14 and TRBJ2-3, is EAGVTQFPSHSVIEKGQTVTLRCDPISGHDNLYWYRRVMGKEIKFLLHFVKESKQDESGMPNNRFLAERTGGTYSTLKVQPAELEDSGVYFCASSPFPRQGAGDTQYFGPGTRLTVL.

The chain uses TRBV7-7 and TRBJ2-5; 12 nucleotides line up with TRBD2. Germline V lookup: CDR1 SSHAT, CDR2 FNYEAQ (reference sequence). This CDR3 has 15 residues. V gave up 3 bases and J gave up 5 bases; unmatched junction bases: 4. CDR3 protein: CASSFGLAGLETQYF. The CDR3 DNA sequence: TGTGCCAGCAGCTTCGGACTAGCGGGACTTGAGACCCAGTACTTC.

Written as DNA, the CDR3 is TGTGCCAGCAGTGCAAGGACAGGGCAGGAGCCCCAGCATTTT. Encoded protein: CASSARTGQEPQHF. V and J are TRBV6-1 and TRBJ1-5; 8 nucleotides align to TRBD1. Losses at the gene ends were 4 bases for V and 8 bases for J; bases not matched to a gene: 7. This CDR3 is 14 amino acids long. CDR1 and CDR2 from the germline V gene are MNHNS and SASEGT.

The V and J genes are TRBV30 and TRBJ2-7; 12 bases align to TRBD1. The CDR3 has 18 residues. V trimming: 3 bases; J trimming: 3 bases; junction bases outside the gene matches: 15. From germline, CDR1 is GTSNPN and CDR2 SVGIG (reference sequence). CDR3 residues: CAWSGPGTGGLSFYEQYF. CDR3 DNA sequence: TGTGCCTGGAGCGGTCCAGGGACAGGGGGCTTGAGCTTCTACGAGCAGTACTTC.

The chain employs TRBV7-9 and TRBJ2-7; D might be TRBD1 (5 bases). The V end lost 5 bases, the J end lost 6 bases, and 11 bases lay between the germline ends. From germline, CDR1 is SEHNR and CDR2 FQNEAQ (reference sequence). The CDR3 covers 12 residues. The CDR3 bases are TGTGCCAGCAGCGCAGGGTTGGGCGAGCAGTACTTC. Translation gives CASSAGLGEQYF.

The chain employs TRBV28 and TRBJ1-5, with a tentative D call TRBD1 (5 bases). This CDR3 comprises 13 residues. Trimming left V 1 base short and J 7 bases short, with 8 bases between. The germline V gene has CDR1 MDHEN and CDR2 SYDVKM. The CDR3 spells CASSLLGAQPQHF. CDR3 sequence (DNA): TGTGCCAGCAGTTTATTAGGGGCCCAGCCCCAGCATTTT.